This T cell receptor beta chain came from a study of STAT5B mutations in CD4+ large granular lymphocyte leukemia. TCRdb keeps only in-frame clones here, not all; method: immunoSEQ multiplex PCR. This table has approximately 32,000 clones, roughly 71% appearing once. Buffy coats from healthy blood donors served as controls. The CDR3 runs to 15 residues. V was clipped by 0 bases and J by 7 bases, with 19 bases between them. The V gene's germline CDR1 is SQVTM and CDR2 ANQGSEA. With respect to this clone: Its antigen is not known.

Study results and caveats: Top patient clones used TRBV06 genes more often: 8/27 versus 2/35 in controls. CD4-sorted patient repertoires seemed more clonal than healthy CD4+ repertoires. The CD4+ versus CD8+ T-LGLL clonality difference may reflect limited sample size.

The sequence was collected from a human donor in good health. The sequenced material came from CD4+ T cells from blood buffy coats. The chain has TRBV29-1 and TRBJ2-7, with D possibly matching TRBD1 (6 bases). The CDR3 region is CSVEDRRGGSGEQYF. The CDR3 bases are TGCAGCGTTGAAGATCGAAGAGGGGGATCTGGAGAGCAGTACTTC.